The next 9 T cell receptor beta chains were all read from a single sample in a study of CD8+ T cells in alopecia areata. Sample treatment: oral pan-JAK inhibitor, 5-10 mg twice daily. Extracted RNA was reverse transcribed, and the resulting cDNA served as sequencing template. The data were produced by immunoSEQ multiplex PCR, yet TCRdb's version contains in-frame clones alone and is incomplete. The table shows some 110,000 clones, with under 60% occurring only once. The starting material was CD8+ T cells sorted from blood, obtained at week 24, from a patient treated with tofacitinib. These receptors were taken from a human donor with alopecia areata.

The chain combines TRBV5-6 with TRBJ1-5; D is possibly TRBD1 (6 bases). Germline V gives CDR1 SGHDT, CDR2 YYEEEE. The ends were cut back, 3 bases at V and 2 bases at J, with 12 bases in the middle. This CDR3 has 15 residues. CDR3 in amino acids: CASSSATGRNQPQHF. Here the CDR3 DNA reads TGTGCCAGCAGCTCCGCGACAGGCCGCAATCAGCCCCAGCATTTT. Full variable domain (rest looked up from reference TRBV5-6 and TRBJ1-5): DAGVTQSPTHLIKTRGQQVTLRCSPKSGHDTVSWYQQALGQGPQFIFQYYEEEERQRGNFPDRFSGHQFPNYSSELNVNALLLGDSALYLCASSSATGRNQPQHFGDGTRLSIL.

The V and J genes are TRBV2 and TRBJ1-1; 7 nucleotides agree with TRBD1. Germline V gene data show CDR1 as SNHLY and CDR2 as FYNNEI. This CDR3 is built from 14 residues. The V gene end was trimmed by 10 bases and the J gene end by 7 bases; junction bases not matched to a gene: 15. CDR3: CAKDEGAEDNEAFF. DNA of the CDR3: TGTGCCAAAGACGAGGGGGCGGAGGATAATGAAGCTTTCTTT.

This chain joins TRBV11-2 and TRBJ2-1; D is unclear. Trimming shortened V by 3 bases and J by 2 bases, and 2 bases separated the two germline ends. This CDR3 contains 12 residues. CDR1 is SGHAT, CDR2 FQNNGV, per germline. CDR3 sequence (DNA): TGTGCCAGCAGCTTCACCTACAATGAGCAGTTCTTC. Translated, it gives CASSFTYNEQFF.

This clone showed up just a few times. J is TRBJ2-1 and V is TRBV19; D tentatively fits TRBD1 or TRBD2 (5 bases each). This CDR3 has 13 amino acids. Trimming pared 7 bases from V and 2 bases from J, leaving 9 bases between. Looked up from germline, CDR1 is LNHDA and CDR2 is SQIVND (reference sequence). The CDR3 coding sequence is TGTGCCAGTACCCGGGGCACCTACAATGAGCAGTTCTTC. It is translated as CASTRGTYNEQFF.

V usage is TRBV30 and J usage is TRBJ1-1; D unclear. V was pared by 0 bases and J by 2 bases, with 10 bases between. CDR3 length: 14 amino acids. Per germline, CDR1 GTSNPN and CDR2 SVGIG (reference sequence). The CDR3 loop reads CAWSVEGSNTEAFF. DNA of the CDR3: TGTGCCTGGAGTGTAGAAGGGTCTAACACTGAAGCTTTCTTT.

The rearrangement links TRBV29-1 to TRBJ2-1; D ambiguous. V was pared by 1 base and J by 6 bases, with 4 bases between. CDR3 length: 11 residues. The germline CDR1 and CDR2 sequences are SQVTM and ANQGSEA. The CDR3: CSVEGGNEQFF. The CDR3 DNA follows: TGCAGCGTTGAAGGAGGCAATGAGCAGTTCTTC.

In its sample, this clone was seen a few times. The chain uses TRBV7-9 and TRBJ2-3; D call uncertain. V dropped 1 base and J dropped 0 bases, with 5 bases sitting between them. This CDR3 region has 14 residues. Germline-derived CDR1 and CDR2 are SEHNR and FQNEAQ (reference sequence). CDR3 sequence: CASSLVVSTDTQYF. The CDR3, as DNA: TGTGCCAGCAGCTTAGTGGTCAGCACAGATACGCAGTATTTT.

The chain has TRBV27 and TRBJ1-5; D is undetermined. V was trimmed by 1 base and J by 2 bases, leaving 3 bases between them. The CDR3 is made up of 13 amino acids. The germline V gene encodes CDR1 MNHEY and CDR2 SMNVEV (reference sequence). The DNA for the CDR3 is TGTGCCAGCAGTTTATGGGGCAATCAGCCCCAGCATTTT. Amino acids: CASSLWGNQPQHF.

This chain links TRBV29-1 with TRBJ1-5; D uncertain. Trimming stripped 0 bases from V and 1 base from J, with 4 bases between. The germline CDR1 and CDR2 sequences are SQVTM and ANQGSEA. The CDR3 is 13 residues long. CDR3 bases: TGCAGCGTTGAAGATGGAAGCAATCAGCCCCAGCATTTT. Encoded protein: CSVEDGSNQPQHF. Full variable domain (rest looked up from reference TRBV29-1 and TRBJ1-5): SAVISQKPSRDICQRGTSLTIQCQVDSQVTMMFWYRQQPGQSLTLIATANQGSEATYESGFVIDKFPISRPNLTFSTLTVSNMSPEDSSIYLCSVEDGSNQPQHFGDGTRLSIL.